The T cell receptor (beta chain) described here comes from a study of cytomegalovirus exposure and HLA in healthy donors listed by TCRdb under 2017. Study-level background: According to an earlier analysis of 587 of the donors, roughly 180 million T cells yielded over 100 million unique TCR beta sequences and roughly 280 Gb of sequence data. An early release covering some 640 HLA-typed donors comprised around 300 gigabases of sequencing data and 65 million to 100 million unique TCR sequences. Among the roughly 400 genotyped donors, around 79% belonged to the genetic ancestry cluster associated with self-reported Caucasian donors. The study aimed to test whether cataloging public T cell receptors could reveal signatures of past pathogen exposure. The T cell repertoires of some 700 subjects were profiled by immunosequencing and related to cytomegalovirus serostatus. Along with the roughly 670-subject first cohort, a separate validation cohort of approximately 110 different subjects was used. To predict cytomegalovirus infection status, the study combined high-throughput TCR immunosequencing, statistical association of individual TCRs with disease status, and machine learning. In a later analysis, previously published TCR beta repertoires from 666 donors were re-analyzed and high-resolution HLA genotyping was added so that TCR occurrence patterns could be studied. Rather than drawing on any new phenotypic data, the later analysis identified candidate immune exposures from TCR beta sequences and the way those sequences occurred across donors. To decide whether each TCR beta V gene segment behaved as functional or pseudogenic, an earlier analysis of over 500 of the donors relied on high-throughput TCR beta sequencing. Donor age, sex, ethnicity and CMV serostatus were compiled together with the repertoire data. Genome-wide SNP genotypes for about three fifths of the roughly 700 donors were used in a later genetic analysis, which treated that subset as a discovery cohort. Every repertoire in the discovery cohort had been generated on one and the same sequencing platform. Both class I and class II loci were covered by HLA typing, at four-digit resolution. Typing coverage varied by locus: roughly 620-630 donors for A, B, C, DRB1 and DQB1; roughly 520 for DQA1; 606 for DPA1; 450 to 480 for DPB1. Four to six DR-DQ haplotypes were handled as single units for association and clustering because linkage in the cohort was strong. Among 300 to 500 genotyped donors of the cohort, an average of about 240,000 unique TCR beta nucleotide sequences was sequenced per donor, of which approximately 18% were non-productive. Overall results and qualifications from the work: The sequencing pipeline was judged likely to have produced a cluster of highly shared sequence variants as a technical artifact. A later analysis found that most CMV-associated TCR beta chains appeared HLA-restricted, with HLA associations seemingly driven largely by CMV exposure. A later analysis reported that several top co-occurrence clusters appeared linked to parvovirus B19, influenza, CMV and Epstein-Barr virus. Immune exposure information for the cohort was limited to CMV serostatus. In vitro tests confirmed that a few of the cytomegalovirus-associated TCR beta chains recognize cytomegalovirus antigens. A later analysis found that TCR association rates varied across HLA loci, with DRB1 alleles showing the most associated TCRs and HLA-C alleles the fewest. About 17 rarely observed V segments, including chromosome 9 orphons, were excluded from the earlier analysis of several hundred of the donors because counts were too low. A further reported finding was that TCR beta sequences accurately predicted the HLA-A and HLA-B alleles for most subjects in the first cohort. In a later analysis, HLA-associated TCR beta chains were found to be more clonally expanded and to have lower generation probabilities than equally common non-associated chains. The study listed 150 to 200 TCR beta chains as associated with cytomegalovirus. In this cohort, only TCR beta chains were sequenced, and detectable features were limited by the absence of alpha or paired-chain data. Roughly uniform sequencing depth across donors was assumed in presence/absence analyses, although this assumption may not hold. It was suggested by the authors that the approach could potentially be generalized to other disease states and immunological phenotypes. A later genetic analysis associated a missense DCLRE1C variant with V-gene and J-gene trimming of TCR beta chains, and an independent cohort replicated the association. Because HLA typing was unavailable for some donors at each locus, only the typed subset was used in association tests. Assigning TCR associations to individual alleles was difficult when HLA alleles, especially DR and DQ, strongly co-occurred. In an earlier analysis of under 600 of the donors, most TCR beta V segments were observed in productive rearrangements about 87% or about 30% of the time, broadly matching IMGT annotations. Correlated functional status among segregating V segments might be attributable to linkage disequilibrium, but an unknown experimental factor could not be ruled out. Compared with the approximately 600-donor mean, donors in an Asian-associated ancestry cluster had fewer N-insertions in productive TCRs, according to a later genetic analysis. The classifier was reported to diagnose cytomegalovirus status with high specificity and sensitivity in both the original cohort and the validation cohort. Some IMGT-functional V segments, including TRBV6-2 and TRBV6-3, could not be told apart with the 87-base-pair reads, so those segments were excluded. While some public TCRs were present in many individuals, most TCR sequences turned up only very rarely across donors. At a false discovery rate of 0.05, a later analysis linked roughly 17,000 TCR beta sequences to specific HLA alleles.

The cohort consisted of some 670 healthy bone marrow donors. At the time of sampling, every cohort member was nominally healthy, though immune exposures that went unrecorded were likely present. The donor tested CMV seropositive, placing the donor among the approximately 310 seropositive members of the cohort. Each donor provided a peripheral blood sample, and peripheral blood mononuclear cells were used for TCR beta sequencing. The Qiagen DNeasy Blood Extraction Kit was used to extract genomic DNA from the blood cell samples. Receptors were amplified or captured by the immunoSEQ multiplex PCR assay. The multiplex PCR relied on a mix of 60 forward primers for TCR Vbeta segments and 13 reverse primers for TCR Jbeta segments. A multiplex PCR assay on genomic DNA amplified the CDR3 region of rearranged TCR beta genes. The Illumina HiSeq System was used to sequence the amplified TCR beta libraries as 87-base-pair reads. The authors' analysis ran thus. A later analysis tallied around 82 million unique TCR beta chains across the 666 repertoires, and about 10 million of those chains were shared by two or more donors. To remove PCR and sequencing errors, raw reads were error-corrected and collapsed into unique sequences using a nearest-neighbor algorithm that merged closely related sequences. Alignment of CDR3 sequences to IMGT reference sequences was used to assign V, D and J gene segments. For a sequence to be retained, a match of at least six nucleotides to both a V gene segment and a J gene segment was required. Rearrangements were called productive when the CDR3 lacked stop codons and stayed in frame with V and J; all others were non-productive. Following IMGT convention, CDR3 was defined as the stretch from the second conserved V-encoded cysteine up to the conserved J-encoded phenylalanine. In an earlier analysis of approximately 590 of the donors, sequences lacking an unambiguous match to a single V gene segment were excluded. In an earlier analysis of almost 600 of the donors, a V segment was called functional when productive rearrangements were above 56.7%, and segregating when the standard deviation between donors exceeded 5%. A statistical classification framework was built for diagnosing cytomegalovirus status from the catalog of TCR beta chain sequences. In a later analysis, V and J genes were assigned by comparing TCR nucleotide sequences against IMGT/GENE-DB human TR gene sequences. A later analysis assigned CDR3 sequences and most-parsimonious VDJ recombination scenarios with the TCRdist pipeline. In a later analysis, each TCR beta chain was defined by its CDR3 amino acid sequence together with its V-gene family, and reads lacking a unique V-gene family were excluded. As a way to deal with suspected cross-contamination and a sequencing artifact, a later analysis dropped under 600 nucleotide sequences that were highly shared and had low generation probability. In a later analysis, a clonal expansion index for each public chain was calculated from normalized within-repertoire ranks of inferred template counts. Generation probabilities in a later analysis came from a VDJ recombination model fitted to out-of-frame rearrangements, and those results were checked against IGoR. A later analysis scored TCR-TCR, TCR-HLA and TCR-CMV co-occurrence with hypergeometric tests, applying a repertoire-size bias correction to TCR pairs. False discovery rates were estimated in a later analysis by permuting HLA or CMV assignments 20 times. In a later analysis, co-occurring TCRs were grouped using DBSCAN, with TCRdist sequence similarity added in when clustering inside HLA-allele-positive subsets. Repertoires with fewer than 30,000 or more than 120,000 public chains were left out of co-occurrence clustering, as were five repertoires with anomalous nucleotide sharing. Held by TCRdb, this immuneACCESS table contains in-frame sequences only and omits some clones. Under half of the omission traces to an unresolved V gene where checked; the cause of the rest is unknown. V, J and clone size are those of that table, while D and trimming were read from the DNA. Here the sample has some 210,000 clones; 70% to 80% occur a single time. In total, the top ten clones hold over 2% of the sample.

The CDR3 holds 14 amino acids from the cysteine to the phenylalanine. The retained sequence is limited to the CDR3, 42 bases, with the frame set at the first base. The germline V gene provides CDR1 MGHRA and CDR2 YSYEKL. V is shortened by 1 base, J by 2 bases, and the region joining them spans 9 bases. This clone has only a few counts. Its antigen has not been determined. No quality values exist for individual bases; no much larger clone is one base distant. The sample consisted of PBMCs. This clonotype was sampled from a woman in her twenties or thirties in good health and CMV-seropositive. The sequence joins TRBV4-1 to TRBJ2-7; no D segment can be confidently identified. The nucleotides are TGCGCCAGCAGCCAAGGGAGCTATACCTACGAGCAGTACTTC. This codes for CASSQGSYTYEQYF.